This TCR beta chain was found in a study of vaccination and CD4 T cells after COVID-19. As for the study in general: Post-COVID samples had a sampling time that fell a median approximately 93 days after diagnosis (range 35 to 161).

About this clonotype: Its antigen is not identified.

V was shortened by 3 bases and J by 3 bases, with 9 bases between the two germline ends. Looked up from germline, CDR1 is MNHEY and CDR2 is SMNVEV (reference sequence). The CDR3 totals 14 residues. Treatment specified: roughly 10-day PBMC culture with coronavirus spike peptide pools or control peptides (ViraFEST assay). Positive PCR tests dated from March to December 2020, predating US Alpha, Beta and Delta variants. On day 3 and again on day 7, fresh IL-2 medium was used to replace half the medium. Sequencing of cultured CD4+ T cell DNA used the Oncomine TCR Beta short-read assay. Extraction of genomic DNA was performed on cultured CD4+ T cells. TCRdb analysed the PCR reads with MiXCR anew, one entry per CDR3 protein. The sample consists of around 20,000 distinct CDR3 sequences, about 50% of them appearing once.

This clonotype originated in a human donor who had recovered from COVID-19. Sequencing used CD4+ T cells from blood, cultured in vitro. V is TRBV27 and J is TRBJ1-5, with a weak D call TRBD1 (5 bases). The CDR3 coding sequence is TGTGCCAGCAGTTTTAGCAGGGTCAATCAGCCCCAGCATTTT. It specifies CASSFSRVNQPQHF.